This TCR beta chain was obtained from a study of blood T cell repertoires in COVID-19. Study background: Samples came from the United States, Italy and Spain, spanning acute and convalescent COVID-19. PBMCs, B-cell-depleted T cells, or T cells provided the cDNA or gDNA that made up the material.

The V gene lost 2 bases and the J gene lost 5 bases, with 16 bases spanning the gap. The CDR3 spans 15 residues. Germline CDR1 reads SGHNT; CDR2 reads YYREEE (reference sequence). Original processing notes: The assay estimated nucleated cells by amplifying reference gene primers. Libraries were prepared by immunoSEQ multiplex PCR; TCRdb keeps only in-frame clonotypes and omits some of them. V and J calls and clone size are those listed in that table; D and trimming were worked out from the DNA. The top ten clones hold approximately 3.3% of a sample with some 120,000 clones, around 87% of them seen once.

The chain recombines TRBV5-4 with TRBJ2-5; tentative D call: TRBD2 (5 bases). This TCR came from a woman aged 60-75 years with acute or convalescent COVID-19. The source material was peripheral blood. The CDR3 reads CASSFGGRLSETQYF. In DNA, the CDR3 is TGTGCCAGCAGCTTCGGCGGGCGTCTGTCGGAGACCCAGTACTTC.